These 16 T cell receptor beta chains originate from one sample sequenced in a study of shared clonotypes between healthy human individuals. Sequencing was performed with immunoSEQ multiplex PCR; in TCRdb, only in-frame clones are kept and a portion is missing. The sample holds about 2 million clones, approximately 94% seen once. CD8 cells classed as naive were CD45RO-negative and positively selected for CCR7, excluding terminally differentiated effector memory CD45RA+ cells. Sequenced sample: naive CD8+ T cells sorted from blood. These receptors were collected from a man between 18 and 29 years old in good health.

V is TRBV4-1 and J is TRBJ2-7; 8 bases are a match to TRBD1. V lost 2 bases and J lost 5; bases outside the gene matches: 8. The germline V gene has CDR1 MGHRA and CDR2 YSYEKL. This CDR3 has 15 residues. CDR3 residues: CASSQIGQGTDEQYF. CDR3 DNA sequence: TGCGCCAGCAGCCAAATCGGACAGGGAACGGACGAGCAGTACTTC.

This chain connects TRBV27 to TRBJ1-5; D might be TRBD1 (5 bases). The CDR3 sequence is 14 residues long. Germline lookup yields CDR1 MNHEY and CDR2 SMNVEV (reference sequence). The V gene lost 2 bases and the J gene lost 7 bases, with 12 bases spanning the gap. The CDR3 spells CASSLVQGTQPQHF. In DNA form, the CDR3 reads TGTGCCAGCAGTTTAGTTCAGGGAACGCAGCCCCAGCATTTT.

The chain employs TRBV6-5 and TRBJ2-7; D uncertain. V shed 5 bases and J shed 7 bases, with 12 bases lying between them. The germline V gene encodes CDR1 MNHEY and CDR2 SVGAGI. This CDR3 region has 12 residues. CDR3 in DNA: TGTGCCAGCAGTGATCACCTCGGAGAGCAGTACTTC. Its translation: CASSDHLGEQYF.

This sequence joins TRBV6-6 and TRBJ2-5; 9 positions agree with TRBD1. The closer fit of TRBJ2-7 to the DNA end suggests the J call may be wrong. Per the germline V gene, CDR1 is MNHNY and CDR2 is SVGAGI (reference sequence). The CDR3 contains 13 residues. The CDR3 spells CASSYWTGDEQYF. The CDR3 DNA reads as TGTGCCAGCAGTTACTGGACAGGGGACGAGCAGTACTTC.

This sequence joins TRBV27 and TRBJ2-2; TRBD2 matches at 10 bases. The CDR3 has 18 residues. Germline assignment: CDR1 MNHEY and CDR2 SMNVEV (reference sequence). J gave up 1 base and V 8 bases, and 13 bases lay outside the gene matches. CDR3 region: CASWGLLAGGENTGELFF. CDR3 sequence (DNA): TGTGCCAGCTGGGGCCTCTTAGCGGGGGGCGAGAACACCGGGGAGCTGTTTTTT.

V gene TRBV28 combines with J gene TRBJ1-5; D ambiguous. From germline, CDR1 is MDHEN and CDR2 SYDVKM. V lost 6 bases to trimming and J lost 5 bases, with 14 bases between them. The CDR3 length is 14 residues. DNA for the CDR3: TGTGCCAGCAGCCCCCTGGGCGGGGATCAGCCCCAGCATTTT. Translated: CASSPLGGDQPQHF.

The chain joins TRBV6-1 to TRBJ1-5; 10 bases agree with TRBD1. V was clipped by 6 bases and J by 2 bases; unmatched bases: 4. Germline V gives CDR1 MNHNS, CDR2 SASEGT. CDR3 length: 15 amino acids. DNA for the CDR3: TGTGCCAGCAGCCGACAGGGGGCCGGCAATCAGCCCCAGCATTTT. Translation: CASSRQGAGNQPQHF.

The chain employs TRBV9 and TRBJ1-6, with 7 bases lining up with TRBD1. This CDR3 has 13 residues. Germline CDR1 reads SGDLS; CDR2 reads YYNGEE. V shed 3 bases and J 10 bases; nucleotides not matched to a gene: 4. The CDR3 protein is CASSGQGGSPLHF. DNA of the CDR3: TGTGCCAGCAGCGGACAGGGAGGCTCACCCCTCCACTTT.

V is TRBV6-1 and J is TRBJ2-1, with 9 bases lining up with TRBD2. Trimming at V came to 4 bases and at J to 2 bases, leaving 9 bases not matched to a gene. There are 17 residues in the CDR3. The germline CDR1 and CDR2 sequences are MNHNS and SASEGT. CDR3 coding DNA: TGTGCCAGCAGTGCCCGGGGTAGCGGGAGAACCTACAATGAGCAGTTCTTC. Its translation: CASSARGSGRTYNEQFF.

This clone came up a few times. This rearrangement joins TRBV19 to TRBJ1-6; tentative D call: TRBD1 (5 bases). CDR3 size: 14 residues. Trimming cost V 5 bases and J 9 bases, with 14 bases left between them. From germline, CDR1 is LNHDA and CDR2 SQIVND (reference sequence). CDR3 in amino acids: CASSPGAGGSPLHF. The CDR3 bases are TGTGCCAGTAGTCCTGGGGCCGGCGGTTCACCCCTCCACTTT. The full variable domain, in which reference TRBV19 and TRBJ1-6 provide the parts outside the CDR3, is DGGITQSPKYLFRKEGQNVTLSCEQNLNHDAMYWYRQDPGQGLRLIYYSQIVNDFQKGDIAEGYSVSREKKESFPLTVTSAQKNPTAFYLCASSPGAGGSPLHFGNGTRLTVT.

CDR3 DNA sequence: TGTGCCAGCAGCTTCCACGACAGTTCCTACGAGCAGTACTTC. Translating it yields CASSFHDSSYEQYF. V is TRBV7-9 and J is TRBJ2-7; TRBD1 is a possible D gene (5 bases). V was pared by 3 bases and J by 1 base, with 10 bases between. CDR3 length: 14 amino acids. Germline V CDR1 and CDR2: SEHNR, FQNEAQ (reference sequence).

The rearrangement joins TRBV7-9 to TRBJ2-5; TRBD1 matches at 10 bases. Germline CDR1 SEHNR, CDR2 FQNEAQ (reference sequence). V was pared by 5 bases and J by 5 bases, with 5 bases of the junction left unmatched. The CDR3 consists of 14 residues. CDR3 in amino acids: CASSMTGGGETQYF. CDR3 DNA sequence: TGTGCCAGCAGCATGACAGGGGGCGGGGAGACCCAGTACTTC.

This clone was found once. This chain joins TRBV6-5 and TRBJ2-1; D may be TRBD2 (5 bases). CDR1 and CDR2 from the germline V gene are MNHEY and SVGAGI. V was shortened by 4 bases and J by 6 bases, with 13 bases between the two germline ends. The CDR3 consists of 14 residues. CDR3: CASSSGVGVNEQFF. The CDR3 DNA reads as TGTGCCAGCAGTTCTGGGGTCGGGGTCAATGAGCAGTTCTTC.

This chain connects TRBV19 to TRBJ1-5; no reliable D call. This CDR3 has 15 residues. Germline V CDR1 and CDR2: LNHDA, SQIVND (reference sequence). V was cut by 6 bases and J by 4 bases, with 16 bases left in between. In nucleotides, the CDR3 is TGTGCCAGTAGCGCAGATCTCCGCTTAAATCAGCCCCAGCATTTT. It is translated as CASSADLRLNQPQHF.

The chain joins TRBV14 to TRBJ2-7; D possibly matches TRBD1 or TRBD2 (6 bases each). Germline-derived CDR1 and CDR2 are SGHDN and FVKESK. This CDR3 region has 15 residues. Trimming left V 0 bases short and J 3 bases short, with 12 bases between. CDR3 sequence (DNA): TGTGCCAGCAGCCAAGAAGGGGGGAAGTTCTACGAGCAGTACTTC. Amino acids: CASSQEGGKFYEQYF.

The chain carries TRBV29-1 and TRBJ2-1, with no clear D. V lost 0 bases to trimming and J lost 8 bases, with 11 bases between them. Germline V lookup: CDR1 SQVTM, CDR2 ANQGSEA. This CDR3 comprises 13 residues. Here the CDR3 DNA reads TGCAGCGTTGAAGATCTTGTTGCGTATGAGCAGTTCTTC. This codes for CSVEDLVAYEQFF.